The 15 T cell receptor beta chains below were found in one sample sequenced in a study of cytomegalovirus exposure and HLA in healthy donors listed by TCRdb under 2017. The method was the immunoSEQ multiplex PCR assay. The multiplex PCR relied on a mix of 60 forward primers for TCR Vbeta segments and 13 reverse primers for TCR Jbeta segments. In its TCRdb copy, this immuneACCESS table keeps in-frame sequences only and misses some clones. Where compared with another copy, unresolved V genes explain less than half of these, and the others have no known cause. Across this sample there are over 150,000 clones, with roughly 70% seen only once. The top ten clonotypes cover 2.5% to 3.5% of the sample. Sequencing was carried out using PBMCs. These receptors all stem from a woman in her thirties or forties in good health and CMV-seropositive.

V is TRBV7-9 and J is TRBJ1-4, with 9 bases lining up with TRBD1. The CDR3 spans 14 residues. V shed 5 bases, J shed 8 bases, and the junction held 6 bases outside the gene matches. Germline V CDR1 and CDR2: SEHNR, FQNEAQ (reference sequence). This CDR3 reads CASSPDRGGEKLFF. The DNA of the CDR3 is TGTGCCAGCAGCCCGGACAGGGGTGGGGAAAAACTGTTTTTT.

The rearrangement links TRBV2 to TRBJ2-7; tentative D call: TRBD1 (6 bases). V lost 1 base, J lost 6 bases, and 7 bases lay in between. This CDR3 spans 12 amino acids. Germline lookup yields CDR1 SNHLY and CDR2 FYNNEI. CDR3 region: CASSEGRGEQYF. The DNA for the CDR3 is TGTGCCAGCAGTGAAGGCAGGGGCGAGCAGTACTTC.

The V and J genes are TRBV20-1 and TRBJ2-1; the D gene is possibly TRBD2 (5 bases). Germline V CDR1 and CDR2: DFQATT, SNEGSKA (reference sequence). V lost 3 bases to trimming and J lost 7 bases, with 7 bases between them. This CDR3 has 11 amino acids. The CDR3 DNA is TGCAGTGCTAGCGGGGTGAATGAGCAGTTCTTC. This codes for CSASGVNEQFF.

This clone turned up a few times. The chain is built from TRBV10-3 and TRBJ2-7; D might be TRBD1 (5 bases). Trimming shortened V by 6 bases and J by 0 bases, and 9 bases separated the two germline ends. This CDR3 comprises 13 residues. The germline CDR1 and CDR2 sequences are ENHRY and SYGVKD. The CDR3 here is CAIRPTASYEQYF. The CDR3 bases are TGTGCCATCAGGCCGACAGCCTCCTACGAGCAGTACTTC.

The rearrangement joins TRBV27 to TRBJ2-7; 11 positions agree with TRBD2. Germline CDR1 and CDR2: MNHEY and SMNVEV (reference sequence). This CDR3 contains 20 residues. V lost 3 bases to trimming and J lost 3 bases; unmatched junction nucleotides: 19. The CDR3 protein is CASSFPPLTSGAKTGYEQYF. CDR3 sequence (DNA): TGTGCCAGCAGTTTCCCCCCCTTGACTAGCGGGGCTAAGACGGGCTACGAGCAGTACTTC.

This clone was seen a few times. The chain recombines TRBV5-1 with TRBJ1-4; D is ambiguous. The V end lost 1 base, the J end lost 8 bases, and 21 bases lay between the germline ends. This CDR3 has 17 residues. Germline CDR1 reads SGHRS; CDR2 reads YFSETQ. CDR3 bases: TGCGCCAGCAGCTTGTTGGAGGGAGGGCGGTTTTCCGAAAAACTGTTTTTT. It is translated as CASSLLEGGRFSEKLFF. The variable domain in full, with the rest retrieved from reference TRBV5-1 and TRBJ1-4, is KAGVTQTPRYLIKTRGQQVTLSCSPISGHRSVSWYQQTPGQGLQFLFEYFSETQRNKGNFPGRFSGRQFSNSRSEMNVSTLELGDSALYLCASSLLEGGRFSEKLFFGSGTQLSVL.

The chain joins TRBV4-2 to TRBJ2-7; 12 bases are shared with TRBD1. The V and J ends lost 8 bases and 7 bases, in that order; junction bases with no gene match: 12. The CDR3 length is 15 residues. Germline V lookup: CDR1 LGHNA, CDR2 YNFKEQ. CDR3 sequence reads: CASSPTGQGALEQYF. In nucleotides, the CDR3 is TGTGCCAGCTCACCCACGGGACAGGGGGCATTAGAGCAGTACTTC.

The genes are TRBV19 and TRBJ2-1; TRBD2 matches at 7 bases. V gave up 4 bases and J gave up 10 bases; unmatched junction bases: 25. The CDR3 runs to 19 residues. Germline CDR1 reads LNHDA; CDR2 reads SQIVND (reference sequence). CDR3 coding DNA: TGTGCCAGTAGTACAACTAGCGTGTTTCTCCCCCTCCGCCCAGAGGAGCAGTTCTTC. It specifies CASSTTSVFLPLRPEEQFF.

This clone was seen a few times. The chain is built from TRBV6-6 and TRBJ2-5; D uncertain. Per the germline V gene, CDR1 is MNHNY and CDR2 is SVGAGI (reference sequence). Trimming cost V 2 bases and J 5 bases, with 12 bases left between them. The CDR3 runs 14 residues. The CDR3 region is CASSYRSSAETQYF. As DNA, the CDR3 is TGTGCCAGCAGTTACCGGAGTTCGGCGGAGACCCAGTACTTC.

The rearrangement uses TRBV29-1 and TRBJ2-7; perhaps TRBD2 as D (5 bases). With 6 bases removed from V and 6 bases from J, the gap between germline ends came to 12 bases. The germline V gene has CDR1 SQVTM and CDR2 ANQGSEA. The CDR3 runs 11 residues. CDR3 in amino acids: CSVLEGFEQYF. The CDR3 bases are TGCAGCGTACTCGAGGGTTTCGAGCAGTACTTC.

This clone was recorded a few times. The chain has TRBV19 and TRBJ1-4; 8 bases are shared with TRBD1. V shed 11 bases, J shed 8 bases, and the junction held 16 bases outside the gene matches. CDR3 length equals 15 residues. Germline V gene data show CDR1 as LNHDA and CDR2 as SQIVND (reference sequence). The CDR3 sequence is CAVTTGGGGMEKLFF. CDR3 DNA sequence: TGTGCCGTAACCACAGGGGGTGGAGGAATGGAAAAACTGTTTTTT.

V and J are TRBV2 and TRBJ1-3; D perhaps matches TRBD1 (5 bases). The CDR3 covers 14 residues. Trimming took off 5 bases at V and 6 bases at J, with 14 bases between the two ends. Germline loops: CDR1 SNHLY, CDR2 FYNNEI. The CDR3 DNA follows: TGTGCCAGCAGTCTGACAGAGATAAAAAACACCATATATTTT. This sequence encodes CASSLTEIKNTIYF. The complete variable domain, with remaining parts taken from reference TRBV2 and TRBJ1-3, reads EPEVTQTPSHQVTQMGQEVILRCVPISNHLYFYWYRQILGQKVEFLVSFYNNEISEKSEIFDDQFSVERPDGSNFTLKIRSTKLEDSAMYFCASSLTEIKNTIYFGEGSWLTVV.

The chain uses TRBV7-2 and TRBJ2-3; 7 bases line up with TRBD1. V lost 1 base, J lost 5 bases, and 9 bases stayed unmatched. This CDR3 is 16 amino acids long. The germline gives CDR1 SGHTA, CDR2 FQGNSA. The CDR3 sequence is CASSLGGGSFGDTQYF. The DNA for the CDR3 is TGTGCCAGCAGCTTAGGAGGGGGCAGTTTTGGAGATACGCAGTATTTT.

The chain couples TRBV7-3 to TRBJ2-7; tentative D call: TRBD1 (5 bases). The CDR3 consists of 16 residues. Germline V gene data show CDR1 as SGHTA and CDR2 as FQGTGA. Trimming took 2 bases from V and 5 from J, leaving 19 bases between them. This CDR3 is CASSLGPARRGDEQYF. The CDR3 nucleotides are TGTGCCAGCAGCTTAGGACCCGCAAGAAGGGGCGACGAGCAGTACTTC.

This clone was picked up a small number of times. Since a much larger clone is just one base distant, this may be a read error. The chain joins TRBV29-1 to TRBJ2-7; 7 bases match TRBD1. The CDR3 sequence is 12 residues long. In germline, CDR1 is SQVTM, CDR2 ANQGSEA. V lost 5 bases, J lost 7 bases, and 8 bases stayed unmatched. This CDR3 reads CSVQGQLNEQYF. The CDR3 bases are TGCAGCGTTCAGGGACAGCTAAATGAGCAGTACTTC.